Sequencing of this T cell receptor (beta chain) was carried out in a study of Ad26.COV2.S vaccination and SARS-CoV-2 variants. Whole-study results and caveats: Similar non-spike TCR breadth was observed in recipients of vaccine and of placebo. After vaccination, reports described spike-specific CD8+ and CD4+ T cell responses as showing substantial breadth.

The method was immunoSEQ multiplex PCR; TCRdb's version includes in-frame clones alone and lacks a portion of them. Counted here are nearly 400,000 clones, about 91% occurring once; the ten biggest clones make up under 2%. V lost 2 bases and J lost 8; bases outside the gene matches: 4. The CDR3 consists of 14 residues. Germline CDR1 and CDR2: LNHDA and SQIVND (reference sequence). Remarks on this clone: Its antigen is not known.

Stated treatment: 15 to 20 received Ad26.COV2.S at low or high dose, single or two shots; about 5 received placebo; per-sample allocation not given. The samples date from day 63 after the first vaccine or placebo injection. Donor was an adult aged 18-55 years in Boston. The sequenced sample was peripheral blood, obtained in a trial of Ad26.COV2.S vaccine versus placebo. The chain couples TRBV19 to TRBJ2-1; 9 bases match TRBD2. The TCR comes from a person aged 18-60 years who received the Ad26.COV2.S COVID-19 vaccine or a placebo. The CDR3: CASSILAGVYEQFF. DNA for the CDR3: TGTGCCAGTAGTATATTAGCGGGAGTCTATGAGCAGTTCTTC.